Given below is one T cell receptor beta chain in context. This entry comes from a study of cytomegalovirus exposure and HLA in healthy donors. Deletions cut 5 bases from V and 6 bases from J, with 8 bases between. Germline CDR1 is SGHAT and CDR2 is FQNNGV. The CDR3 sequence is 11 residues long. The PCR was carried out with 60 Vbeta primers and 13 Jbeta primers. In the source study's methods: In a later analysis, 8.5 million to 14 million of 75 million to 90 million unique beta chains occurred in at least two donors. TCRdb's table, derived via immunoSEQ multiplex PCR, lists solely in-frame clones and lacks some. V and J calls and clone size come straight from that table; D and trimming were deduced from the DNA. Of fewer than 65,000 clones in the sample, about 82% were seen once.

This TCR was sampled from a young man in good health and CMV-seronegative. The chain has TRBV11-2 and TRBJ2-7, with D unclear. Sequencing was performed on PBMCs. CDR3 in amino acids: CASSLGPEQYF. CDR3 coding DNA: TGTGCCAGCAGCCTAGGGCCCGAGCAGTACTTC.